The 24 T cell receptor beta chains in this list originate from one sample, sequenced in a study of blood T cell repertoires in COVID-19. TCRdb keeps only in-frame clones here, not all; method: immunoSEQ multiplex PCR. Among about 200,000 clones, 85% to 90% were seen once, and the ten largest hold about 6.2%. Sample: peripheral blood. These receptors all come from a man aged 55 to 70 who had recovered from COVID-19.

The gene calls are TRBV5-4 and TRBJ1-2; D is ambiguous. Trimming shortened V by 5 bases and J by 4 bases, and 15 bases separated the two germline ends. The CDR3 loop spans 14 amino acids. CDR1 is SGHNT, CDR2 YYREEE, per germline (reference sequence). The chain's CDR3 is CASSDRAGAYGYTF. Here the CDR3 DNA reads TGTGCCAGCAGTGACCGTGCAGGCGCCTATGGCTACACCTTC.

V gene TRBV5-4 combines with J gene TRBJ2-7, with 12 bases fitting TRBD1. V gave up 2 bases and J gave up 2 bases; unmatched junction bases: 8. Germline loops: CDR1 SGHNT, CDR2 YYREEE (reference sequence). The CDR3 loop spans 17 amino acids. Here the CDR3 DNA reads TGTGCCAGCAGCTTAGAGGGACAGGGGGCGAACCCCTACGAGCAGTACTTC. Residues: CASSLEGQGANPYEQYF.

J is TRBJ1-1 and V is TRBV3-1 (or the pseudogene TRBV3-2); no reliable D call. From germline, CDR1 is LGHDT and CDR2 YNNKEL (reference sequence). This CDR3 has 15 amino acids. Trimming removed 1 base at V and 0 bases at J, with 9 bases between. The CDR3 coding sequence is TGTGCCAGCAGCCAAGGTTGGCAGATGAACACTGAAGCTTTCTTT. It specifies CASSQGWQMNTEAFF.

This clone was recorded once. The V call is TRBV20-1, the J call TRBJ2-5, with D possibly being TRBD1 (5 bases). The V gene's germline CDR1 is DFQATT and CDR2 SNEGSKA (reference sequence). The CDR3 extends over 11 amino acids. V lost 6 bases and J lost 7, with 12 bases in between. The CDR3: CSAGYQGTQYF. CDR3 DNA sequence: TGCAGTGCGGGGTATCAGGGGACCCAGTACTTC.

V and J are TRBV6-6 and TRBJ2-7; the match to TRBD2 covers 10 bases. Germline assignment: CDR1 MNHNY and CDR2 SVGAGI (reference sequence). The CDR3 is 16 amino acids. With V trimmed by 0 bases and J by 4 bases, 6 bases remained unmatched. DNA for the CDR3: TGTGCCAGCAGTTACTCGCTAGCGGGAGTGGGGTACGAGCAGTACTTC. Translation: CASSYSLAGVGYEQYF.

The rearrangement links TRBV18 to TRBJ2-7; D is perhaps TRBD1 (6 bases). The CDR3 extends over 15 amino acids. V was cut by 2 bases and J by 0 bases, with 11 bases left in between. Germline-derived CDR1 and CDR2 are KGHSH and LQKENI. This CDR3 reads CASSPTQGSSYEQYF. Here the CDR3 DNA reads TGTGCCAGCTCACCAACACAGGGCAGCTCCTACGAGCAGTACTTC.

This rearrangement joins TRBV5-4 to TRBJ2-7, with D maybe TRBD2 (5 bases). This CDR3 has 15 amino acids. Deletions cut 0 bases from V and 0 bases from J, with 10 bases between. From germline, CDR1 is SGHNT and CDR2 YYREEE (reference sequence). DNA of the CDR3: TGTGCCAGCAGCTTGGCCGGAGGTTTCTCCTACGAGCAGTACTTC. Translation: CASSLAGGFSYEQYF.

This clone came up a few times. V is TRBV19 and J is TRBJ1-6, with 7 bases lining up with TRBD1. Trimming took 4 bases from V and 8 from J; bases not matched to a gene: 8. This CDR3 has 15 amino acids. CDR1 and CDR2 from the germline V gene are LNHDA and SQIVND (reference sequence). The CDR3 nucleotides are TGTGCCAGTAGTAAACAGGGGAACCCAGATTCACCCCTCCACTTT. Protein: CASSKQGNPDSPLHF.

The rearrangement uses TRBV4-1 and TRBJ1-6; 8 nucleotides align to TRBD1. V shed 0 bases, J shed 7 bases, and the junction held 5 bases outside the gene matches. Germline V CDR1 and CDR2: MGHRA, YSYEKL. This CDR3 region has 16 residues. The CDR3 is CASSQDRGQGNSPLHF. In DNA form, the CDR3 reads TGCGCCAGCAGCCAAGATCGAGGACAGGGAAATTCACCCCTCCACTTT.

This clone was found a few times. The chain has TRBV5-8 and TRBJ1-2, with TRBD1 matching over 8 bases. Germline V lookup: CDR1 SGHTS, CDR2 YDEGEE. The J segment lost 4 bases and the V segment lost 4 bases, leaving 3 bases of the junction unmatched. The CDR3 has 13 residues. In DNA form, the CDR3 reads TGTGCCAGCAGCCGGACAGGGAGCTATGGCTACACCTTC. Protein: CASSRTGSYGYTF.

The chain joins TRBV9 to TRBJ2-5; D is perhaps TRBD2 (5 bases). Germline V gives CDR1 SGDLS, CDR2 YYNGEE. With 6 bases removed from V and 6 bases from J, the gap between germline ends came to 30 bases. This CDR3 contains 18 residues. The chain's CDR3 is CASILLPLYAGSRKTQYF. The CDR3 bases are TGTGCCAGCATCCTTCTCCCCTTATACGCTGGGAGTAGAAAGACCCAGTACTTC.

This clone appeared a single time. This chain links TRBV7-9 with TRBJ1-1; D is perhaps TRBD1 (6 bases). V was cut by 3 bases and J by 0 bases, with 11 bases left in between. The CDR3 runs 15 residues. Germline V gene sequence: CDR1 SEHNR, CDR2 FQNEAQ (reference sequence). CDR3 coding DNA: TGTGCCAGCAGCTTGGGAACAGGGATGAACACTGAAGCTTTCTTT. It is translated as CASSLGTGMNTEAFF.

J is TRBJ2-7 and V is TRBV7-9; D may be TRBD2 (5 bases). The V end lost 4 bases, the J end lost 5 bases, and 12 bases lay between the germline ends. There are 13 residues in the CDR3. Germline V gene lookup returns CDR1 SEHNR and CDR2 FQNEAQ (reference sequence). The CDR3 spells CASSSGISDEQYF. CDR3 DNA sequence: TGTGCCAGCAGCTCGGGAATTTCGGACGAGCAGTACTTC.

This clone was observed a single time. V usage is TRBV12-3 or TRBV12-4 and J usage is TRBJ1-1; D is uncertain. V dropped 4 bases and J dropped 6 bases, with 9 bases sitting between them. This CDR3 is built from 12 residues. The CDR3 region has the DNA TGTGCCAGCAGTTATCAGGACTCTGAAGCTTTCTTT. Its protein product is CASSYQDSEAFF.

The chain couples TRBV7-2 to TRBJ1-1; TRBD1 matches 8 bases. Trimming removed 5 bases from V and 1 base from J; junction bases left unmatched: 6. CDR1 is SGHTA, CDR2 FQGNSA, per germline. CDR3 length: 15 amino acids. The CDR3, as DNA: TGTGCCAGCAGCCCGGGGACAGGTCGGAACACTGAAGCTTTCTTT. Encoded protein: CASSPGTGRNTEAFF. The whole variable domain, filled in from reference TRBV7-2 and TRBJ1-1, reads GAGVSQSPSNKVTEKGKDVELRCDPISGHTALYWYRQSLGQGLEFLIYFQGNSAPDKSGLPSDRFSAERTGGSVSTLTIQRTQQEDSAVYLCASSPGTGRNTEAFFGQGTRLTVV.

The genes are TRBV9 and TRBJ2-3, with no clear D. Germline CDR1 is SGDLS and CDR2 is YYNGEE. The CDR3 runs 12 residues. V was shortened by 2 bases and J by 4 bases, with 5 bases between the two germline ends. For the CDR3, the DNA is TGTGCCAGCAGCGTCTCTGCAGATACGCAGTATTTT. Translating it yields CASSVSADTQYF.

The chain carries TRBV30 and TRBJ2-7; D may be TRBD2 (5 bases). This CDR3 spans 13 amino acids. V lost 1 base and J 6 bases, leaving 13 bases between the germline ends. Germline lookup yields CDR1 GTSNPN and CDR2 SVGIG (reference sequence). For the CDR3, the DNA is TGTGCCTGGAGTGGGGTGGCTAGCTCCGAGCAGTACTTC. It is translated as CAWSGVASSEQYF.

This chain links TRBV4-1 with TRBJ2-4; D is unclear. The CDR3 consists of 14 residues. V lost 3 bases to trimming and J lost 6 bases, with 12 bases between them. Germline CDR1 and CDR2: MGHRA and YSYEKL. The CDR3 nucleotides are TGCGCCAGCAGCCACCCCCGAGGCGCAAACATTCAGTACTTC. Translation: CASSHPRGANIQYF.

The rearrangement uses TRBV12-3 or TRBV12-4 and TRBJ1-2, with D perhaps TRBD1 (5 bases). The ends were cut back, 6 bases at V and 4 bases at J, with 12 bases in the middle. The CDR3 is 13 residues long. The CDR3 spells CASRSREAYGYTF. The CDR3 nucleotides read TGTGCCAGCAGGTCCAGGGAGGCCTATGGCTACACCTTC.

The rearrangement joins TRBV7-2 to TRBJ1-5; the match to TRBD1 covers 12 bases. This CDR3 has 18 residues. The J segment lost 6 bases and the V segment lost 5 bases, leaving 14 bases of the junction unmatched. Germline V CDR1 and CDR2: SGHTA, FQGNSA. CDR3 coding DNA: TGTGCCAGCAGCGTTCTTCGGGACAGGGGGCTTCGTGGTCAGCCCCAGCATTTT. As protein: CASSVLRDRGLRGQPQHF.

The V and J genes are TRBV9 and TRBJ1-1; D remains ambiguous. CDR1 is SGDLS, CDR2 YYNGEE, per germline. The CDR3 covers 14 residues. Trimming took off 4 bases at V and 4 bases at J, with 14 bases between the two ends. The CDR3 DNA reads as TGTGCCAGCAGCCCAGAGGTGGAGAGCACTGAAGCTTTCTTT. It is translated as CASSPEVESTEAFF. Together with reference TRBV9 and TRBJ1-1, the CDR3 gives the full variable domain: DSGVTQTPKHLITATGQRVTLRCSPRSGDLSVYWYQQSLDQGLQFLIQYYNGEERAKGNILERFSAQQFPDLHSELNLSSLELGDSALYFCASSPEVESTEAFFGQGTRLTVV.

The chain links TRBV27 to TRBJ2-3; D is perhaps TRBD2 (7 bases). The length of the CDR3 is 17 residues. Trimming took off 5 bases at V and 1 base at J, with 19 bases between the two ends. Per the germline V gene, CDR1 is MNHEY and CDR2 is SMNVEV (reference sequence). CDR3 DNA: TGTGCCAGCAGTCGTCTTTTCGAAGGGGGGGGCACAGATACGCAGTATTTT. Translated: CASSRLFEGGGTDTQYF.

This chain links TRBV3-1 (or the pseudogene TRBV3-2) with TRBJ2-1, with 10 positions matching TRBD2. Trimming removed 4 bases from V and 0 bases from J; junction bases left unmatched: 15. This CDR3 spans 20 amino acids. Per the germline V gene, CDR1 is LGHDT and CDR2 is YNNKEL (reference sequence). The CDR3 region is CASSLPPSLAGASSYNEQFF. CDR3 DNA: TGTGCCAGCAGCCTCCCCCCTAGTCTAGCGGGAGCTAGCTCCTACAATGAGCAGTTCTTC.

The V call is TRBV30, the J call TRBJ1-6; 10 bases align to TRBD1. Germline loops: CDR1 GTSNPN, CDR2 SVGIG (reference sequence). The V and J ends lost 8 bases and 7 bases, in that order; junction bases with no gene match: 5. CDR3 size: 13 residues. CDR3 protein: CATRGQGNSPLHF. CDR3 DNA: TGTGCCACTCGGGGACAGGGGAATTCACCCCTCCACTTT. The full variable domain, completed using reference TRBV30 and TRBJ1-6, is SQTIHQWPATLVQPVGSPLSLECTVEGTSNPNLYWYRQAAGRGLQLLFYSVGIGQISSEVPQNLSASRPQDRQFILSSKKLLLSDSGFYLCATRGQGNSPLHFGNGTRLTVT.